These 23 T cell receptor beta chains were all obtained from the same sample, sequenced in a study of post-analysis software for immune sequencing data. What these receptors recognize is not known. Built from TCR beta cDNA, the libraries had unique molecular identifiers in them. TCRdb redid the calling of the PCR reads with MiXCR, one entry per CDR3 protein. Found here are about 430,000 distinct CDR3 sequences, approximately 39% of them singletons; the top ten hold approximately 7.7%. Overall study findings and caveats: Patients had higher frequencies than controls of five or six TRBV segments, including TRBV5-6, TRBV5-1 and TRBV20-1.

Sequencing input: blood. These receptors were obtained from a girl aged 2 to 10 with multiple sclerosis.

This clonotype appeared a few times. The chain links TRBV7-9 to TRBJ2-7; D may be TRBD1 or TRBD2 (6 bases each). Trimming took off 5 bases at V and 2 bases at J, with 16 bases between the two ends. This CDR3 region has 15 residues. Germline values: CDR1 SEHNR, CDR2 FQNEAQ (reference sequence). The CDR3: CASSPPGAFAYEQYF. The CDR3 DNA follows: TGTGCCAGCAGCCCCCCGGGGGCATTCGCCTACGAGCAGTACTTC.

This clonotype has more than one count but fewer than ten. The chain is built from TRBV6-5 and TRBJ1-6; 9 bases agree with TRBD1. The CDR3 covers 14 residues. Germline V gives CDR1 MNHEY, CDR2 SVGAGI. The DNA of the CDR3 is TGTGCAGTACAGGGGGCGAATTTTAATTCACCCCTCCACTTT. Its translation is CAVQGANFNSPLHF.

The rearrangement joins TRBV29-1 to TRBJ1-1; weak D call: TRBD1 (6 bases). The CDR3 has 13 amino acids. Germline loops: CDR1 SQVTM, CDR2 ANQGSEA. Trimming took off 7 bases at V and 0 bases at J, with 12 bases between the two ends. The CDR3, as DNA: TGCAGCGCTAAACAGGGAATGAACACTGAAGCTTTCTTT. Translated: CSAKQGMNTEAFF.

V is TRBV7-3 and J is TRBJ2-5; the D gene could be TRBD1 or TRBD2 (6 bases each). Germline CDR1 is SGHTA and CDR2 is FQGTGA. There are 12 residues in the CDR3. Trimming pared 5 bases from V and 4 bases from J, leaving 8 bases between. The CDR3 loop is CASSGGGETQYF. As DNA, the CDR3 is TGTGCCAGCAGCGGAGGGGGAGAGACCCAGTACTTC.

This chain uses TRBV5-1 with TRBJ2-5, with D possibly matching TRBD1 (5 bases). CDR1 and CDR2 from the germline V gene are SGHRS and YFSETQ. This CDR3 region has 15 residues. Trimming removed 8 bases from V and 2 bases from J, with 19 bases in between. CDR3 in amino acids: CASVGLGASQETQYF. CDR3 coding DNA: TGCGCCAGTGTCGGGCTAGGGGCTTCTCAAGAGACCCAGTACTTC.

In nucleotides, the CDR3 is TGTGCCACCAGTGATACCCGGACTAGCGAACACAATGAGCAGTTCTTC. It codes for CATSDTRTSEHNEQFF. V is TRBV24-1 and J is TRBJ2-1, with 9 nucleotides matching TRBD2. CDR3 length equals 16 residues. CDR1 and CDR2 from the germline V gene are KGHDR and SFDVKD. Germline trimming cut 3 bases from V and 5 bases from J; bases unmatched to any gene: 7.

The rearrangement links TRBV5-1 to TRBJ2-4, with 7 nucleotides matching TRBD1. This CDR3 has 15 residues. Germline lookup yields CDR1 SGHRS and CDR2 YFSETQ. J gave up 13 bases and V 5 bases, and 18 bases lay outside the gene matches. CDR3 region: CASSVGTAFLGEQYF. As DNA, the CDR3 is TGCGCCAGCAGTGTCGGGACAGCGTTTTTGGGGGAGCAGTACTTC.

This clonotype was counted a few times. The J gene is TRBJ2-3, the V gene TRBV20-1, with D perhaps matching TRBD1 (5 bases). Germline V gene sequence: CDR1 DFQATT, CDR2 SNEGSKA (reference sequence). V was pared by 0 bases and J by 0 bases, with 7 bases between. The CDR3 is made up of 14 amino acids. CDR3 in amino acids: CSAREDTSTDTQYF. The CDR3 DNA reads TGCAGTGCTAGAGAGGACACCAGCACAGATACGCAGTATTTT.

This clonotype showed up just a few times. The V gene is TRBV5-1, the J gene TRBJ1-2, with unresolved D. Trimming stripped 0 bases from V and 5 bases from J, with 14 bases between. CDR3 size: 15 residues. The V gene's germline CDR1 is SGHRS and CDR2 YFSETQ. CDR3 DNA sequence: TGCGCCAGCAGCTTGGCCATCGGGGAGAAGTATGGCTACACCTTC. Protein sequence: CASSLAIGEKYGYTF.

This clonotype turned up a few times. CDR3: CASSLRGGAEKLFF. DNA for the CDR3: TGTGCCAGCAGCTTGAGAGGGGGCGCGGAAAAACTGTTTTTT. The V and J genes are TRBV7-9 and TRBJ1-4, with 7 bases fitting TRBD1. Trimming at V came to 3 bases and at J to 8 bases, leaving 6 bases not matched to a gene. The CDR3 has 14 amino acids. CDR1 is SEHNR, CDR2 FQNEAQ, per germline (reference sequence).

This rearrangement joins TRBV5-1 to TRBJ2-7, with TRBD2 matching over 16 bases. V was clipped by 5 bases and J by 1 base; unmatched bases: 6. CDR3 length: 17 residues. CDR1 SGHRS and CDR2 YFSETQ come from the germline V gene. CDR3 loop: CASSTGLAGGRSYEQYF. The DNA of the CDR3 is TGCGCCAGCAGTACGGGACTAGCGGGAGGGCGTTCCTACGAGCAGTACTTC. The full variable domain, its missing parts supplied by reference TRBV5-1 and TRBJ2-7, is KAGVTQTPRYLIKTRGQQVTLSCSPISGHRSVSWYQQTPGQGLQFLFEYFSETQRNKGNFPGRFSGRQFSNSRSEMNVSTLELGDSALYLCASSTGLAGGRSYEQYFGPGTRLTVT.

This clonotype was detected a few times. The DNA for the CDR3 is TGCAGCCCGAGAAAAGGGGTACCCTATGGCTACACCTTC. It yields the protein CSPRKGVPYGYTF. V is TRBV29-1 and J is TRBJ1-2, with D perhaps TRBD1 (5 bases). V lost 8 bases, J lost 4 bases, and 17 bases lay in between. CDR1 is SQVTM and CDR2 is ANQGSEA in the germline V gene. This CDR3 region has 13 residues. The full variable domain, with the rest looked up from reference TRBV29-1 and TRBJ1-2, is SAVISQKPSRDICQRGTSLTIQCQVDSQVTMMFWYRQQPGQSLTLIATANQGSEATYESGFVIDKFPISRPNLTFSTLTVSNMSPEDSSIYLCSPRKGVPYGYTFGSGTRLTVV.

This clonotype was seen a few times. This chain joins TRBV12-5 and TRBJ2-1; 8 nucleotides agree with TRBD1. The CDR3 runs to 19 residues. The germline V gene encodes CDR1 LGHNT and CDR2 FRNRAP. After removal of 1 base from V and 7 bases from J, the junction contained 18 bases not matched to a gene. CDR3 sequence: CASGLGGQGNSPRWNEQFF. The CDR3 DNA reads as TGTGCTAGTGGTTTGGGCGGACAGGGTAATTCCCCCCGTTGGAATGAGCAGTTCTTC.

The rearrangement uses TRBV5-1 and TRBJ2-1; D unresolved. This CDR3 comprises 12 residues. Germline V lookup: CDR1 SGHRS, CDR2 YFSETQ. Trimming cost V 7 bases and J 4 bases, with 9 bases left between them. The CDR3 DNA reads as TGCGCCAGCGGACCCACATACAATGAGCAGTTCTTC. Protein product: CASGPTYNEQFF.

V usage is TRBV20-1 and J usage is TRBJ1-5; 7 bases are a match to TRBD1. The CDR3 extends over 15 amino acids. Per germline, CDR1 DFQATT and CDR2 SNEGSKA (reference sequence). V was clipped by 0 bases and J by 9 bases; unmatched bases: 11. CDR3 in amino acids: CSARDRDSRSGPQHF. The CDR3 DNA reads TGCAGTGCTAGAGATCGGGACAGCAGAAGTGGGCCCCAGCATTTT.

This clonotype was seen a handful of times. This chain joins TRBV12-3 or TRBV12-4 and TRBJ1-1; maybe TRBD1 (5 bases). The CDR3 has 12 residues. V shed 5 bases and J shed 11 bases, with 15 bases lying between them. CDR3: CASSLSWGSAFF. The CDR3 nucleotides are TGTGCCAGCAGTCTCTCTTGGGGGTCGGCTTTCTTT.

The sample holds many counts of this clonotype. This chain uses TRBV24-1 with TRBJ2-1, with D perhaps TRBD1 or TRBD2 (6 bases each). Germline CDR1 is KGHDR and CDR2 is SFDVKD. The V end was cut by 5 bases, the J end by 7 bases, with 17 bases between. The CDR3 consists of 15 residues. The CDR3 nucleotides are TGTGCCACCAGTGCCCCCGGGGGCAGGGAAAATGAGCAGTTCTTC. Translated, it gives CATSAPGGRENEQFF.

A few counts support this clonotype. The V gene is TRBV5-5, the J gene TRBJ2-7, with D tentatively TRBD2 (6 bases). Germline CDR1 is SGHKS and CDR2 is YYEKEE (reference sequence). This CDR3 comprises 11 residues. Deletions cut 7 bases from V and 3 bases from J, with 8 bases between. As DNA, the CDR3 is TGTGCCAGCGGGGACTTCTACGAGCAGTACTTC. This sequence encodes CASGDFYEQYF.

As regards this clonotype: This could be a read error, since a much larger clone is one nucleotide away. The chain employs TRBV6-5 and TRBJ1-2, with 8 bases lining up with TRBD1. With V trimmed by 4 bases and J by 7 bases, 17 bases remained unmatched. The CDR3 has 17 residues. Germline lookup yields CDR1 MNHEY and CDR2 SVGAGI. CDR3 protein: CASSFSKSWQGASGYTF. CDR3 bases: TGTGCCAGCAGTTTCTCGAAGAGTTGGCAGGGGGCGAGTGGCTACACCTTC.

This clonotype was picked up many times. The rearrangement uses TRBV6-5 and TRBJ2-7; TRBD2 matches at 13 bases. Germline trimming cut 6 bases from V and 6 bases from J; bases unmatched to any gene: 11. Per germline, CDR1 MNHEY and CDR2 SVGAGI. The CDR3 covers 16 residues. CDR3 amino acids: CASRYQRWTSGSEQYF. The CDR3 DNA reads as TGTGCCAGCAGGTACCAGCGGTGGACTAGCGGGAGCGAGCAGTACTTC.

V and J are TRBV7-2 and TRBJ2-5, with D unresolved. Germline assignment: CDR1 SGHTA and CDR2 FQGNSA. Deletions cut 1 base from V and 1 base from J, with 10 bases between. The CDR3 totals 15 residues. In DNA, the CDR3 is TGTGCCAGCAGCTTAGTCGGGCGGATCCAAGAGACCCAGTACTTC. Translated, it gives CASSLVGRIQETQYF.

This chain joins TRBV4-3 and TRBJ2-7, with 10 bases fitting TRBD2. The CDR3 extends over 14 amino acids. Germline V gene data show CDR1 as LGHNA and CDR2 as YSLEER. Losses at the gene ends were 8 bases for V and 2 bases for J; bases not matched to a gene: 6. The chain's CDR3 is CASRPGLATYEQYF. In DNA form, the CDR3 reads TGCGCCAGCCGACCGGGACTAGCGACCTACGAGCAGTACTTC.

The CDR3 is CASSRKATYGYTF. DNA for the CDR3: TGTGCCAGCAGCCGTAAGGCGACCTATGGCTACACCTTC. The V call is TRBV12-3 or TRBV12-4, the J call TRBJ1-2; D not certain. Trimming removed 6 bases at V and 4 bases at J, with 12 bases between. CDR3 size: 13 residues.